A selection of T cell receptor beta chains follows, all from one sample in a study of Graves' ophthalmopathy and Graves' hyperthyroidism. Using its own MiXCR run on the multiplex PCR reads, TCRdb lists one record per CDR3 protein. The table lists about 740,000 distinct CDR3 sequences, approximately 40% of them singletons, with 44% in the top ten. What was sequenced was peripheral blood. Receptor source: an adult man with Graves' ophthalmopathy. CDR3s include the opening cysteine and the closing phenylalanine or tryptophan. A D gene is named only where the DNA matches it firmly. Clone size is stated in some rows and not others, as once, few, many or a class when expanded.

>many|.|TRBJ2-2|TRBV10-2
CASMRGKPGELFF
TGCGCCAGCATGAGGGGGAAGCCCGGGGAGCTGTTTTTT
>many|.|TRBJ2-5|TRBV6-2/TRBV6-3
CASSYQYQETQYF
TGTGCCAGCAGTTACCAGTACCAAGAGACCCAGTACTTC
>.|.|TRBJ2-7|TRBV14
CASSHGGSPIYEQYF
TGTGCCAGCAGCCATGGGGGTTCCCCCATCTACGAGCAGTACTTC
>many|.|TRBJ1-6|TRBV10-3
CAISDGGRGNSPLHF
TGTGCCATCAGTGATGGGGGCAGGGGTAATTCACCCCTCCACTTT
>many|TRBD2|TRBJ2-7|TRBV2
CASSSLAGGAYEQYF
TGTGCCAGCAGTTCCTTAGCGGGAGGGGCCTACGAGCAGTACTTC
>.|.|TRBJ2-2|TRBV25-1
CASSVVFTNTGELFF
TGTGCCAGCAGTGTAGTGTTTACGAACACCGGGGAGCTGTTTTTT
>many|TRBD2|TRBJ2-7|TRBV5-1
CASSLTAGVREQYF
TGCGCCAGCAGCTTGACAGCGGGAGTTCGAGAGCAGTACTTC
>.|TRBD2|TRBJ2-3|TRBV24-1
CATSDPLAGGADTQYF
TGTGCCACCAGTGACCCGCTAGCGGGAGGTGCAGATACGCAGTATTTT
>many|.|TRBJ1-5|TRBV6-6
CASSYGRNQPQHF
TGTGCCAGCAGTTATGGGAGGAATCAGCCCCAGCATTTT
>.|TRBD1|TRBJ1-2|TRBV10-3
CASSGIVPGTGGNYGYTF
TGTGCCAGCAGTGGAATAGTCCCGGGGACAGGGGGCAACTATGGCTACACCTTC
>.|TRBD1|TRBJ2-7|TRBV20-1
CSARDGDRGVYEQYF
TGCAGTGCTAGAGATGGCGACAGGGGGGTGTACGAGCAGTACTTC
>many|.|TRBJ1-3|TRBV10-3
CAISESLIRERGLSGNTIYF
TGTGCCATCAGTGAGTCATTGATTAGGGAGCGGGGACTCTCTGGAAACACCATATATTTT
>many|TRBD1|TRBJ1-2|TRBV20-1
CSASEDRVGYGYTF
TGCAGTGCTAGCGAAGACAGGGTGGGCTATGGCTACACCTTC
>once|.|TRBJ2-7|TRBV10-1
CASADSYEQYF
TGCGCCAGCGCGGACTCCTACGAGCAGTACTTC
>few|.|TRBJ1-5|TRBV6-1
CASSINPGNSNQPQHF
TGTGCCAGCAGTATAAACCCCGGGAATAGCAATCAGCCCCAGCATTTT
>.|TRBD1|TRBJ1-5|TRBV25-1
CASSPETGVSNQPQHF
TGTGCCAGCAGTCCCGAGACAGGGGTTAGCAATCAGCCCCAGCATTTT
>once|TRBD2|TRBJ2-5|TRBV9
CASSVGGGPETQYF
TGTGCCAGCAGCGTCGGCGGGGGGCCAGAGACCCAGTACTTC
>many|.|TRBJ2-5|TRBV24-1
CATSDSRIGTQYF
TGTGCCACCAGTGATTCAAGGATAGGGACCCAGTACTTC
>many|.|TRBJ1-1|TRBV7-9
CASSFGENTEAFF
TGTGCCAGCAGCTTCGGGGAGAACACTGAAGCTTTCTTT
>few|.|TRBJ1-4|TRBV5-6
CASSLKGFEKLFF
TGTGCCAGCAGCCTAAAGGGGTTCGAAAAACTGTTTTTT
>.|.|TRBJ1-2|TRBV20-1
CSAREVGVGYTF
TGCAGTGCCAGGGAAGTTGGAGTAGGCTACACCTTC
>.|TRBD1|TRBJ1-2|TRBV20-1
CSAPSGGGNYGYTF
TGCAGTGCTCCGAGCGGAGGGGGCAACTATGGCTACACCTTC
>few|.|TRBJ2-7|TRBV5-1
CASSFAGKIYEQYF
TGCGCCAGCAGCTTTGCAGGGAAAATCTACGAGCAGTACTTC